The T cell receptor (beta chain) under discussion was sequenced for a study of T-cell reconstitution after alpha-beta-depleted transplantation in children. This clonotype was seen a few times. Unique molecular identifiers were incorporated into the prepared TCRbeta library. TCRdb recomputed calls from the PCR reads with MiXCR, one row per CDR3 protein. The profile shows 600,000 to 700,000 distinct CDR3 sequences, approximately 17% of them singletons. The CDR3 totals 15 residues. Germline values: CDR1 SGHVS, CDR2 FNYEAQ. The ends were cut back, 3 bases at V and 0 bases at J, with 8 bases in the middle.

The TCR comes from a human donor who donated a stem cell graft to a child with acute myeloid leukemia. The sample here was PBMCs from the stem cell graft donor, taken from the stem cell graft. This rearrangement joins TRBV7-6 to TRBJ2-2; D gene unclear. The CDR3 loop is CASSFKDANTGELFF. CDR3 nucleotides: TGTGCCAGCAGCTTTAAGGATGCGAACACCGGGGAGCTGTTTTTT.